This paragraph reports one T cell receptor beta chain. Its target is not known. These data come from a study of cytomegalovirus exposure and HLA in healthy donors. PCR amplification relied on 60 Vbeta primers (plus 13 Jbeta primers). Profiling relied on immunoSEQ multiplex PCR, and the TCRdb table lists in-frame clones only, not all of them. The top ten hold about 10% of the sample, which has around 68,000 clones, 65% to 90% seen once. Study-level results: A highly shared variant cluster was judged a likely technical artifact.

Trimming took 3 bases from V and 1 from J; bases not matched to a gene: 17. Germline values: CDR1 SGHRS, CDR2 YFSETQ. This CDR3 is built from 19 residues. The rearrangement joins TRBV5-1 to TRBJ2-7; 9 bases match TRBD1. Sequences were obtained from PBMCs. The TCR was taken from a female donor in good health and CMV-seronegative. CDR3 residues: CASSSTAGFYGTGSYEQYF. The CDR3 nucleotides read TGCGCCAGCAGCTCGACGGCTGGCTTTTATGGGACAGGGTCCTACGAGCAGTACTTC.